This T cell receptor (beta chain) was sequenced for a study of neurological immune-mediated disorders. 5'RACE with 10-nucleotide random UMIs produced the cDNA. One entry per CDR3 protein results from TCRdb running MiXCR on the 5' RACE reads. The data show 30,000 to 40,000 distinct CDR3 sequences, about 3.8% seen once. This clonotype has just a few counts. Per the germline V gene, CDR1 is SGHVS and CDR2 is FNYEAQ. The CDR3 is 13 amino acids. V was clipped by 6 bases and J by 5 bases, with 11 bases between them. The receptor's source is a man in his thirties or forties with multiple sclerosis. The J gene is TRBJ1-5, the V gene TRBV7-6, with D hard to call. What was sequenced was PBMCs. Here the CDR3 DNA reads TGTGCCAGCAGTCGAGTTGAAGATCAGCCCCAGCATTTT. Translating it yields CASSRVEDQPQHF. Filled out from reference TRBV7-6 and TRBJ1-5, the complete variable domain reads GAGVSQSPRYKVTKRGQDVALRCDPISGHVSLYWYRQALGQGPEFLTYFNYEAQQDKSGLPNDRFSAERPEGSISTLTIQRTEQRDSAMYRCASSRVEDQPQHFGDGTRLSIL.